The 9 T cell receptor beta chains in this list originate from one sample, sequenced in a study of PD-L1 blockade in urothelial cancer. Regarding time point: pretreatment peripheral blood. Method: immunoSEQ multiplex PCR; TCRdb's copy keeps in-frame clones and lacks some. The table lists tens of thousands of clones, more than 75% of them singletons. The starting material was PBMCs, obtained around atezolizumab (anti-PD-L1) treatment. Every receptor here comes from a man in his sixties with urothelial cancer.

The V call is TRBV6-1, the J call TRBJ2-2; perhaps TRBD1 as D (6 bases). The CDR3 sequence is 16 residues long. The germline CDR1 and CDR2 sequences are MNHNS and SASEGT. V was shortened by 2 bases and J by 4 bases, with 14 bases between the two germline ends. The CDR3 sequence: CASSERGQRGTGELFF. CDR3 DNA: TGTGCCAGCAGTGAACGTGGACAGAGGGGCACCGGGGAGCTGTTTTTT.

This clone was picked up many times. V gene TRBV7-6 combines with J gene TRBJ2-2, with D perhaps matching TRBD1 (5 bases). The CDR3 sequence is 16 residues long. The germline CDR1 and CDR2 sequences are SGHVS and FNYEAQ. Trimming removed 1 base from V and 1 base from J, with 10 bases in between. The CDR3 nucleotides read TGTGCCAGCAGCTTAGTAACAGGCAGGAACACCGGGGAGCTGTTTTTT. It yields the protein CASSLVTGRNTGELFF.

The V and J genes are TRBV19 and TRBJ2-5; the D is unclear. CDR1 and CDR2 (germline): LNHDA, SQIVND (reference sequence). V gave up 2 bases and J gave up 3 bases, with 4 bases separating them. The CDR3 contains 12 residues. CDR3 sequence: CASSINKETQYF. The DNA for the CDR3 is TGTGCCAGTAGTATAAACAAAGAGACCCAGTACTTC.

A few counts support this clone. This rearrangement joins TRBV7-2 to TRBJ2-7; no definite D call. The V and J ends lost 4 bases and 0 bases respectively, with 10 bases between them. The germline V gene encodes CDR1 SGHTA and CDR2 FQGNSA. The CDR3 contains 14 residues. The CDR3 loop reads CASSSHYTSYEQYF. The CDR3 DNA reads TGTGCCAGCAGCTCCCACTACACCTCCTACGAGCAGTACTTC. The full variable domain, in which reference TRBV7-2 and TRBJ2-7 provide the parts outside the CDR3, is GAGVSQSPSNKVTEKGKDVELRCDPISGHTALYWYRQSLGQGLEFLIYFQGNSAPDKSGLPSDRFSAERTGGSVSTLTIQRTQQEDSAVYLCASSSHYTSYEQYFGPGTRLTVT.

The chain joins TRBV4-1 to TRBJ2-1; tentative D call: TRBD1 (6 bases). The CDR3 is made up of 17 amino acids. Germline-derived CDR1 and CDR2 are MGHRA and YSYEKL. V was shortened by 0 bases and J by 5 bases, with 17 bases between the two germline ends. The CDR3 sequence: CASSQDLARGLDNEQFF. The CDR3 bases are TGCGCCAGCAGCCAAGATTTGGCCAGGGGATTAGACAATGAGCAGTTCTTC.

In its sample, this clone was seen once. The J gene is TRBJ2-7, the V gene TRBV11-2, with D possibly matching TRBD1 (6 bases). V was pared by 3 bases and J by 3 bases, with 9 bases between. Looked up from germline, CDR1 is SGHAT and CDR2 is FQNNGV. The CDR3 has 13 residues. This CDR3 is CASSFGQSYEQYF. Written as DNA, the CDR3 is TGTGCCAGCAGCTTCGGACAGAGCTACGAGCAGTACTTC.

DNA of the CDR3: TGCAGCGTCGGCGCCTGGGACTTTCAAGAGACCCAGTACTTC. Translated: CSVGAWDFQETQYF. The J gene is TRBJ2-5, the V gene TRBV29-1; D perhaps matches TRBD2 (6 bases). Trimming stripped 6 bases from V and 2 bases from J, with 16 bases between. The CDR3 sequence is 14 residues long. Germline loops: CDR1 SQVTM, CDR2 ANQGSEA.

The J gene is TRBJ2-5, the V gene TRBV9, with D possibly being TRBD2 (6 bases). Germline V gene lookup returns CDR1 SGDLS and CDR2 YYNGEE. This CDR3 spans 15 amino acids. With 0 bases removed from V and 4 bases from J, the gap between germline ends came to 13 bases. CDR3 DNA sequence: TGTGCCAGCAGCGTAGGGCCTAGCGATGGAGAGACCCAGTACTTC. Translating it yields CASSVGPSDGETQYF.

This chain uses TRBV7-9 with TRBJ1-3; D is unclear. CDR1 is SEHNR and CDR2 is FQNEAQ in the germline V gene (reference sequence). Trimming stripped 1 base from V and 4 bases from J, with 11 bases between. This CDR3 contains 15 residues. The CDR3 sequence: CASSLDGASGNTIYF. Written as DNA, the CDR3 is TGTGCCAGCAGCTTAGACGGTGCATCGGGAAACACCATATATTTT.